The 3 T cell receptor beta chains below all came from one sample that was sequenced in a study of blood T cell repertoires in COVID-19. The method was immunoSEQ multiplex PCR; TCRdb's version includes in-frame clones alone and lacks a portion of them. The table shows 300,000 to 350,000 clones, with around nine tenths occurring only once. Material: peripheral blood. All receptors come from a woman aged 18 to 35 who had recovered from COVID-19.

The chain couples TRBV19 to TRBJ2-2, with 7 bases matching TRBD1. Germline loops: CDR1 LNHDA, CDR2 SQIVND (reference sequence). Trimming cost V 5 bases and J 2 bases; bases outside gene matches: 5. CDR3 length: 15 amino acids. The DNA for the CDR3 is TGTGCCAGTAGTCTTGGGACAGTTAACACCGGGGAGCTGTTTTTT. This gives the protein CASSLGTVNTGELFF.

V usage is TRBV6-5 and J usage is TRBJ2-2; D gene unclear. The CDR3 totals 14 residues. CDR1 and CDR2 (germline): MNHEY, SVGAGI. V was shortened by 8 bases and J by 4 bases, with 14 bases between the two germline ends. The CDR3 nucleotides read TGTGCCAGCTGGAGAGAGTCGTTCACCGGGGAGCTGTTTTTT. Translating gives CASWRESFTGELFF.

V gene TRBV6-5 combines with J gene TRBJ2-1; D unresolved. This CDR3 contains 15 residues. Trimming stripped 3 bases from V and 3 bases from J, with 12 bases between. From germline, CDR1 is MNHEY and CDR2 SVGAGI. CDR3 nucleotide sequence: TGTGCCAGCAGTTATAGAGCCCCCTACTACAATGAGCAGTTCTTC. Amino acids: CASSYRAPYYNEQFF.